This T cell receptor beta chain was retrieved from a study of blood T cells in healthy people across ages (dated by TCRdb to the mid-2010s). Context from the whole study: In model experiments, template switching captured roughly one uniquely barcoded TCR beta cDNA molecule for every two T cells. To track age-related changes in TCR beta repertoire diversity, the study relied on deep sequencing normalized with unique cDNA molecular identifiers. The donors were divided into four age groups: young (average around 16 years), middle-aged (about 41), aged (around 59) and long-lived (82). Donors of different ages were randomly distributed across sequencing lanes to avoid experimental bias. Two additional independent replicas of 1 million unique cDNA reads from the same blood draw were analyzed for two donors (one aged 18 to 30 and one aged 80 or older). Points the paper makes about the study in general: Donor CMV infection status was unknown, potentially confounding age-related changes in expanded clonotypes. Estimates of total diversity from one million sequenced T cells were regarded as lower bounds and underestimates. Observed TCR beta diversity per million T cells fell roughly linearly with age, and a significant reduction was already apparent by age around 40. Compared with the aged group, more naive CD4+ T cells, fewer expanded clones and increased TCR diversity were shown by the long-lived group, suggesting age selection. Observed TCR beta diversity correlated strongly with the percentage of naive T cells measured by flow cytometry. Because profiling used bulk unsorted PBMCs, naive and antigen-experienced compartments could not be compared conclusively.

CDR1 and CDR2 (DFQATT, SNEGSKA) derive from the germline V gene (reference sequence). V sheds 6 bases and J sheds 2 bases, leaving 7 bases between their ends. From the cysteine through the phenylalanine, the CDR3 covers 11 amino acids. The only DNA kept is the CDR3, 33 bases in frame from the first base. The library came from 5' RACE. Sequencing relied on an Illumina HiSeq 2500. A second PCR of about 6 to 11 cycles was performed with a sample-barcoded 5' primer and a J-beta primer mix. Each TCR beta cDNA molecule received a unique molecular identifier from a template-switch 5' adaptor carrying 12 random nucleotides. Each sample yielded at least 3 million CDR3-containing paired-end reads. First-strand cDNA was synthesized from all RNA with the Mint cDNA synthesis kit, primed by a TRBC-specific oligonucleotide. Following uracil-DNA glycosylase treatment, a first 18-cycle PCR with universal primers M1SS and BC2_uni_R was performed on all cDNA. The source study handled its data this way. Normalization of each sample was performed by random selection of 1 million high-quality reads, each carrying a distinct molecular identifier. Reads sharing molecular identifiers were discarded rather than binned into consensus sequences. MiTCR, set to a Q25 quality threshold and the strictest error-elimination algorithm, was used for CDR3 identification, clonotype clustering and error correction. Lower-bound total TCR beta diversity was estimated with a nonparametric unseen species model using Euler transformation. TCRdb trimmed the raw reads at Q25, called clones with MiXCR and kept productive beta chains. Rows are unified per CDR3 protein, each entry keeping the most common DNA and genes. For this entry, the V and J calls and clone size follow TCRdb and not the study's own pipeline. The sample has roughly 1.6 million distinct CDR3 sequences on record, around 35% of them singletons. Jointly, the top ten make up about 11% of the sample.

Systemically healthy Caucasian individuals from Russia, 35 to 50 in total and aged about 6 to 90 years, were included as donors. Ten milliliters of peripheral blood were drawn from each donor into EDTA-treated Vacutainer tubes. Ficoll-Paque density-gradient centrifugation was used to isolate PBMCs, with at least 6.5 million obtained per sample. Total RNA was extracted from PBMCs with Trizol reagent, with at least 6 micrograms obtained per sample. For every donor, flow cytometry on a PBMC aliquot measured the percentage of naive CD45RAhigh/CD27high T cells. This clonotype was found a few times. The antigen it recognizes is unknown. Per-base quality was not reported, and no clone a single base away is much larger than it.

The sample consisted of blood. The rearrangement joined TRBV20-1 to TRBJ1-2; no D segment can be confidently identified. The receptor was isolated from a woman younger than 45 in good health. The CDR3 has the sequence CSATGNYGYTF. The nucleotides read TGCAGTGCAACCGGGAACTATGGCTACACCTTC.